The next 2 T cell receptor beta chains were all read from a single sample in a study of cytomegalovirus exposure and HLA in healthy donors. PCR used 60 Vbeta primers and 13 Jbeta primers. Sequencing used immunoSEQ multiplex PCR; TCRdb keeps in-frame clones, though not all of them. This sample has about 130,000 clones, with just under 80% found just once. Material for sequencing was PBMCs. The receptors shown here come from a man aged 30 to 39 in good health.

This clone came up once. This chain uses TRBV6-4 with TRBJ2-2; D possibly corresponds to TRBD1 (7 bases). CDR1 MRHNA and CDR2 SNTAGT come from the germline V gene. The V end lost 10 bases, the J end lost 3 bases, and 18 bases lay between the germline ends. The CDR3 extends over 15 amino acids. CDR3 sequence: CATGQGGADTGELFF. The CDR3 DNA is TGTGCCACCGGGCAGGGGGGCGCCGACACCGGGGAGCTGTTTTTT.

This clone was detected once. The chain employs TRBV7-9 and TRBJ1-1; 11 nucleotides align to TRBD1. The CDR3 contains 17 residues. V lost 6 bases, J lost 0 bases, and 9 bases stayed unmatched. CDR1 is SEHNR and CDR2 is FQNEAQ in the germline V gene (reference sequence). As DNA, the CDR3 is TGTGCCAGCAGTTCCCCCCGGACAGGGGGCTTGAACACTGAAGCTTTCTTT. It codes for CASSSPRTGGLNTEAFF. Full variable domain (rest looked up from reference TRBV7-9 and TRBJ1-1): DTGVSQNPRHKITKRGQNVTFRCDPISEHNRLYWYRQTLGQGPEFLTYFQNEAQLEKSRLLSDRFSAERPKGSFSTLEIQRTEQGDSAMYLCASSSPRTGGLNTEAFFGQGTRLTVV.